These 9 T cell receptor beta chains were sequenced from one sample in a study of T-cell memory formation after mild COVID-19. TCRdb fed the 5' RACE reads into MiXCR, producing one record per CDR3 protein. The repertoire holds roughly 100,000 distinct CDR3 sequences, roughly 12% seen once, with approximately 30% in the top ten. Sequenced: PBMCs or a T cell subset sorted from them (not recorded which). The source of these receptors is an adult woman who had mild COVID-19 (a few samples of this study predate the infection). Cell type and time point are not known.

The V and J genes are TRBV20-1 and TRBJ2-2, with D maybe TRBD2 (6 bases). Germline CDR1 is DFQATT and CDR2 is SNEGSKA (reference sequence). The V and J ends lost 6 bases and 0 bases respectively, with 14 bases between them. The CDR3 has 15 residues. CDR3 sequence reads: CSARARDSNTGELFF. The CDR3 nucleotides are TGCAGTGCGAGGGCGCGGGACTCGAACACCGGGGAGCTGTTTTTT.

This clonotype was counted between two and nine times. The chain uses TRBV7-2 and TRBJ1-1, with 7 bases lining up with TRBD1. The CDR3 totals 15 residues. Germline-derived CDR1 and CDR2 are SGHTA and FQGNSA. V was pared by 7 bases and J by 4 bases, with 12 bases of the junction left unmatched. The CDR3, as DNA: TGTGCCAGCAACACCCGCCTAGGGGGCGGCACTGAAGCTTTCTTT. As protein: CASNTRLGGGTEAFF.

The sample holds many counts of this clonotype. The V and J genes are TRBV6-5 and TRBJ2-7; tentatively, D is TRBD2 (6 bases). From germline, CDR1 is MNHEY and CDR2 SVGAGI. CDR3 length: 15 residues. V was shortened by 6 bases and J by 0 bases, with 15 bases between the two germline ends. The CDR3 spells CASSQAAGSSYEQYF. In nucleotides, the CDR3 is TGTGCCAGCAGCCAAGCGGCGGGGAGCTCCTACGAGCAGTACTTC.

The chain employs TRBV6-5 and TRBJ1-1; D not certain. In germline, CDR1 is MNHEY, CDR2 SVGAGI. The V gene lost 5 bases and the J gene lost 5 bases, with 15 bases spanning the gap. This CDR3 region has 14 residues. CDR3 nucleotide sequence: TGTGCCAGCAGTCCCCTGGAGGGCGGGACTGAAGCTTTCTTT. Residues: CASSPLEGGTEAFF.

CDR3 nucleotide sequence: TGTGCCTTGGGACAGGCCTCCTACGAGCAGTACTTC. It yields the protein CALGQASYEQYF. This chain links TRBV30 with TRBJ2-7, with 8 bases that match TRBD1. Germline V gives CDR1 GTSNPN, CDR2 SVGIG (reference sequence). V was clipped by 7 bases and J by 0 bases; unmatched bases: 2. CDR3 size: 12 residues.

V is TRBV29-1 and J is TRBJ1-2, with D unclear. V was clipped by 2 bases and J by 2 bases, with 9 bases between them. This CDR3 is 13 amino acids long. Germline V gene data show CDR1 as SQVTM and CDR2 as ANQGSEA. The DNA for the CDR3 is TGCAGCGTTGAATTTGGCAGGAACTATGGCTACACCTTC. It yields the protein CSVEFGRNYGYTF.

The J gene is TRBJ1-2, the V gene TRBV5-5, with 9 positions matching TRBD1. This CDR3 spans 13 amino acids. V lost 3 bases, J lost 14 bases, and 11 bases stayed unmatched. Germline CDR1 reads SGHKS; CDR2 reads YYEKEE (reference sequence). The DNA for the CDR3 is TGTGCCAGCAGCTCCGGGACAGGGAGGTTATGGACCTTC. This sequence encodes CASSSGTGRLWTF.

This clonotype was detected ten times or more. V and J are TRBV3-1 and TRBJ2-7; 8 bases are shared with TRBD1. Trimming took 4 bases from V and 1 from J; bases not matched to a gene: 3. The CDR3 contains 14 residues. The V gene's germline CDR1 is LGHDT and CDR2 YNNKEL (reference sequence). The CDR3 sequence is CASSPGQGSYEQYF. The CDR3 bases are TGTGCCAGCAGCCCCGGACAGGGATCCTACGAGCAGTACTTC.

The table lists this clonotype with many counts. The V and J genes are TRBV4-1 and TRBJ2-5; TRBD1 matches 7 bases. V was pared by 8 bases and J by 2 bases, with 8 bases of the junction left unmatched. Germline V lookup: CDR1 MGHRA, CDR2 YSYEKL. The CDR3 runs to 14 residues. The CDR3 bases are TGCGCCAGCGGGGACCGGGACAGACAAGAGACCCAGTACTTC. It codes for CASGDRDRQETQYF.